The present entry profiles one T cell receptor (beta chain) with its context. This record belongs to a study of blood T cells in healthy people across ages. A second PCR of roughly 7 to 11 cycles used a sample-barcoded 5' primer and a J-beta primer mix. TCRdb redid the calling of the 5' RACE reads with MiXCR, one entry per CDR3 protein. The data show more than 700,000 distinct CDR3 sequences, with 35% to 50% seen just once and around a sixth held by the top ten. V shed 6 bases and J 3 bases; nucleotides not matched to a gene: 9. The CDR3 totals 17 residues. Sequencing used blood. The rearrangement uses TRBV12-3 or TRBV12-4 and TRBJ2-2; 11 nucleotides align to TRBD2. This receptor was identified in a man aged 80 or over in good health. The CDR3 is CASRLTSGRLYTGELFF. The CDR3 bases are TGTGCCAGCAGATTAACTAGCGGGAGATTGTACACCGGGGAGCTGTTTTTT.